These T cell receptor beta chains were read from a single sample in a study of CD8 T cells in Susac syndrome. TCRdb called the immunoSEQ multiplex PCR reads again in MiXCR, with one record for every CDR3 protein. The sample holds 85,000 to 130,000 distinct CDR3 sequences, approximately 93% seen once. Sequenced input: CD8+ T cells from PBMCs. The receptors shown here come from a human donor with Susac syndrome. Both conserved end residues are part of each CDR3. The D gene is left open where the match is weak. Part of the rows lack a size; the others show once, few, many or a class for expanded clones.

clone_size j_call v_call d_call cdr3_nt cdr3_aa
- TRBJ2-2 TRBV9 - TGTGCCAGCAGCGTCGGCGGATCGAACACCGGGGAGCTGTTTTTT CASSVGGSNTGELFF
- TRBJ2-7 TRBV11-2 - TGTGCCAGCACCCAAGGGGGAAGCTCCTACGAGCAGTACTTC CASTQGGSSYEQYF
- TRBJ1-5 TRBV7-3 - TGTGCCAGCAGCTTAGGTTTCAATCAGCCCCAGCATTTT CASSLGFNQPQHF
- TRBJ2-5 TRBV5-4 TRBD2 TGTGCCAGCAGCCCCAAGGGCTGGGGAAGCGGGGGGGCCGCGGAGACCCAGTACTTC CASSPKGWGSGGAAETQYF
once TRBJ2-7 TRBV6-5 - TGTGCCAGCAGTATTGGACAGACCTACGAGCAGTACTTC CASSIGQTYEQYF
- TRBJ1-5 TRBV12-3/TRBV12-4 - TGTGCCAGCAGTCCCTCAAGCCAGCCCCAGCATTTT CASSPSSQPQHF
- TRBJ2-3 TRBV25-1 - TGTGCCACATCTCCGGGGGATACGCAGTATTTT CATSPGDTQYF
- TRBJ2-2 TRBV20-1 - TGCAGTGCTAGAGATCCCGACGGGACGGTCGGGGAGCTGTTTTTT CSARDPDGTVGELFF
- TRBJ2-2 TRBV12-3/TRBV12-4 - TGTGCCAGCAGGGGGCTCCCCGGGGAGCTGTTTTTT CASRGLPGELFF
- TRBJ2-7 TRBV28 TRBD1 TGTGCCAGCAGTGCCGGACAGGGGGTGTACGAGCAGTACTTC CASSAGQGVYEQYF
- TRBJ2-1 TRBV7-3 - TGTGCCAGCAGCTTAAGTATAGGGGCCAATGAGCAGTTCTTC CASSLSIGANEQFF
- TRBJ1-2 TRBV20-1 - TGCAGTGCTAGAGATAAGGGGGATTGGGGCTATGGCTACACCTTC CSARDKGDWGYGYTF
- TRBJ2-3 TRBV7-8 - TGTGCCAGCAGCCCGGCTAGAGATAGCTCAGATACGCAGTATTTT CASSPARDSSDTQYF
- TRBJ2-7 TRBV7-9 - TGTGCCAGCAGCTTAGGGCCCGAGCAGTACTTC CASSLGPEQYF
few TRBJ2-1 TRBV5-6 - TGTGCCAGCAGCTTAGGACAGTACAATGAGCAGTTCTTC CASSLGQYNEQFF
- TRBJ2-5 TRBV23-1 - TGCGCCAGCAGTCAATGGGCAGGGTCCGAGACCCAGTACTTC CASSQWAGSETQYF
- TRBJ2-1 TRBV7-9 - TGTGCCAGCAGCTTAGCGGGGGGGGCGGAAAATGAGCAGTTCTTC CASSLAGGAENEQFF
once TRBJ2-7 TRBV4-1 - TGCGCCAGCAGCCATGCCCCTGCGAGCGGTCCCTACGAGCAGTACTTC CASSHAPASGPYEQYF
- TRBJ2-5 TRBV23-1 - TGCGCCCCACAAGAGACCCAGTACTTC CAPQETQYF
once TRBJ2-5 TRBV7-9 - TGTGCCAGCAGCTACTCGGGGCGCCCGACCCAGTACTTC CASSYSGRPTQYF
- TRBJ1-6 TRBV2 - TGTGCCACCCGGGGCGGCTATAATTCACCCCTCCACTTT CATRGGYNSPLHF
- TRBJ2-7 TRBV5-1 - TGCGCCAGCAGCTTGGGGGATAAGAGGGAGCAGTACTTC CASSLGDKREQYF
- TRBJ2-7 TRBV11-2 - TGTGCCAGCAGCGGGGACACCTACGAGCAGTACTTC CASSGDTYEQYF
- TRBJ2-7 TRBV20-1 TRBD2 TGCAGTGCTAGTGGGGGGGATGACTCCTACGAGCAGTACTTC CSASGGDDSYEQYF
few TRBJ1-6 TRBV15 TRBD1 TGTGCCACCAGTAGGGACAGGGGCAATTCACCCCTCCACTTT CATSRDRGNSPLHF
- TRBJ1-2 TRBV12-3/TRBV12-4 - TGTGCCAGCAGTTTAGGAGGGACTGCGAGCTACACCTTC CASSLGGTASYTF
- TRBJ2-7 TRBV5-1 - TGCGCCAGCAGCTTCGGCAGTGGGTCCTACGAGCAGTACTTC CASSFGSGSYEQYF
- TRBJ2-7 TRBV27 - TGTGCCAGCAGTCCGACAGGTCTCGAGCAGTACTTC CASSPTGLEQYF
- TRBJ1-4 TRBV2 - TGTGCCAGCAGTGATGCGGAAAAACTGTTTTTT CASSDAEKLFF
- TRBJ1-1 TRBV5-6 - TGTGCCAGCAGAAGGGGGGGAATGAACACTGAAGCTTTCTTT CASRRGGMNTEAFF
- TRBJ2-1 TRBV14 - TGTGCCAGCAGCCAAAGGAAGCACGAGCAGTTCTTC CASSQRKHEQFF
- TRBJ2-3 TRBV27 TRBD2 TGTGCCACCTCCTGGGGGCGGGGGGCAGGAGATACGCAGTATTTT CATSWGRGAGDTQYF
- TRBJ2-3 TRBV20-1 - TGCAGTGCAAACAGGGAGGACACAGATACGCAGTATTTT CSANREDTDTQYF
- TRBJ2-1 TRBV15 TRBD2 TGTGCCACCAGCAGAGATAGGACTAGCGGTTACAATGAGCAGTTCTTC CATSRDRTSGYNEQFF
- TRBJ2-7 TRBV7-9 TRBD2 TGTGCCAGCAGCTCACCGGGACTAGTCTACGAGCAGTACTTC CASSSPGLVYEQYF
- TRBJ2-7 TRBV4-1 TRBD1 TGCGCCAGCAGCCCGGACAGGGGTCCCTACGAGCAGTACTTC CASSPDRGPYEQYF
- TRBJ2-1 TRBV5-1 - TGCGCCAGCAGCTTGAGGCGGGACGCTGTACGCGAGCAGTTCTTC CASSLRRDAVREQFF
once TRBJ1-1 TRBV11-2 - TGTGCCAGCAGCTACGGGGGGGAAGCTTTCTTT CASSYGGEAFF